The 13 T cell receptor beta chains reported below all come from one sample, sequenced in a study of cytomegalovirus exposure and HLA in healthy donors. The PCR made use of 60 Vbeta and 13 Jbeta primers. Measured with immunoSEQ multiplex PCR; TCRdb has only the in-frame clones, and not every one. The sample holds 60,000 or so clones; about 85% are singletons and the top ten take roughly 10%. What was sequenced was PBMCs. The receptors stem from a female donor in good health and CMV-seronegative.

The V gene is TRBV30, the J gene TRBJ1-1; D is unclear. Germline lookup yields CDR1 GTSNPN and CDR2 SVGIG (reference sequence). V was trimmed by 2 bases and J by 6 bases, leaving 10 bases between them. This CDR3 is 12 amino acids long. The DNA for the CDR3 is TGTGCCTGGAGTATCGGTAGCGCTGAAGCTTTCTTT. This encodes CAWSIGSAEAFF.

This chain joins TRBV7-3 and TRBJ1-6, with D perhaps matching TRBD1 (5 bases). V lost 0 bases and J 7 bases, leaving 10 bases between the germline ends. Germline values: CDR1 SGHTA, CDR2 FQGTGA. CDR3 length: 15 amino acids. The CDR3 nucleotides are TGTGCCAGCAGCTTAACAAGGGGAGGAAATTCACCCCTCCACTTT. It specifies CASSLTRGGNSPLHF. The full variable domain, with the rest looked up from reference TRBV7-3 and TRBJ1-6, is GAGVSQTPSNKVTEKGKYVELRCDPISGHTALYWYRQSLGQGPEFLIYFQGTGAADDSGLPNDRFFAVRPEGSVSTLKIQRTERGDSAVYLCASSLTRGGNSPLHFGNGTRLTVT.

The chain is built from TRBV27 and TRBJ2-7, with 10 bases identical to TRBD1. Germline trimming cut 3 bases from V and 0 bases from J; bases unmatched to any gene: 2. The length of the CDR3 is 15 residues. Germline CDR1 MNHEY, CDR2 SMNVEV (reference sequence). CDR3 amino acids: CASSFGDRGSYEQYF. DNA for the CDR3: TGTGCCAGCAGTTTTGGGGACAGGGGCTCCTACGAGCAGTACTTC.

This CDR3 is CASTPRGLAGHYNEQFF. DNA of the CDR3: TGTGCCAGTACCCCGCGGGGACTAGCGGGGCACTACAATGAGCAGTTCTTC. This sequence joins TRBV19 and TRBJ2-1, with TRBD2 matching 13 bases. Looked up from germline, CDR1 is LNHDA and CDR2 is SQIVND (reference sequence). This CDR3 is built from 17 residues. J was trimmed by 3 bases and V by 7 bases; bases with no gene match: 9.

The chain is built from TRBV7-2 and TRBJ2-5; 8 bases fit TRBD2. V lost 3 bases to trimming and J lost 4 bases; unmatched junction nucleotides: 19. The germline V gene encodes CDR1 SGHTA and CDR2 FQGNSA. This CDR3 comprises 19 residues. The CDR3 nucleotides are TGTGCCAGCAGCTTCCTAGAGGCGGGAGGCCCCCCTGGAGGAGAGACCCAGTACTTC. The encoded protein is CASSFLEAGGPPGGETQYF.

The rearrangement joins TRBV10-3 to TRBJ1-1; weak D call: TRBD1 (5 bases). The V end lost 0 bases, the J end lost 1 base, and 12 bases lay between the germline ends. Germline values: CDR1 ENHRY, CDR2 SYGVKD. The CDR3 totals 16 residues. CDR3 coding DNA: TGTGCCATCAGTGAGTCGATTGGGACTTCGAACACTGAAGCTTTCTTT. This encodes CAISESIGTSNTEAFF.

This sequence joins TRBV25-1 and TRBJ2-7; 7 bases align to TRBD2. CDR3 size: 13 residues. With 6 bases clipped from V and 6 bases from J, the junction kept 8 bases outside the gene matches. Germline lookup yields CDR1 MGHDK and CDR2 SYGVNS. CDR3 in DNA: TGTGCCAGCAGAGGCGGGAGTTTGGGCGAGCAGTACTTC. This gives the protein CASRGGSLGEQYF.

This clone was seen just once. This chain joins TRBV2 and TRBJ1-5; D possibly corresponds to TRBD1 (5 bases). The CDR3 contains 12 residues. Germline V gene data show CDR1 as SNHLY and CDR2 as FYNNEI. Trimming took off 7 bases at V and 7 bases at J, with 11 bases between the two ends. CDR3 nucleotide sequence: TGTGCCAGCAACCCCCGGGGGCAGCCCCAGCATTTT. It translates to CASNPRGQPQHF.

The V gene is TRBV28, the J gene TRBJ1-1; 9 bases align to TRBD1. Germline CDR1 MDHEN, CDR2 SYDVKM. The ends lost 5 bases at V and 1 base at J; junction bases unmatched: 5. The CDR3 loop spans 15 amino acids. The CDR3 DNA follows: TGTGCCAGCAGTACAACAGGGGGCCGGAACACTGAAGCTTTCTTT. Protein sequence: CASSTTGGRNTEAFF.

V is TRBV6-1 and J is TRBJ1-2, with TRBD1 identical over 7 bases. Germline CDR1 is MNHNS and CDR2 is SASEGT. The CDR3 contains 16 residues. J gave up 4 bases and V 4 bases, and 12 bases lay outside the gene matches. This CDR3 is CASSGEKGDRAYGYTF. The CDR3 DNA sequence: TGTGCCAGCAGTGGCGAGAAGGGGGACAGAGCCTATGGCTACACCTTC.

The V call is TRBV6-5, the J call TRBJ1-2, with D perhaps matching TRBD1 (5 bases). The germline CDR1 and CDR2 sequences are MNHEY and SVGAGI. The CDR3 is made up of 15 amino acids. Between the trimmed V and J ends, which lost 0 bases and 7 bases, there was a span of 15 bases. The CDR3 region is CASSYSMGGTGGYTF. The CDR3 nucleotides are TGTGCCAGCAGTTACTCGATGGGCGGGACGGGTGGCTACACCTTC.

The chain couples TRBV4-2 to TRBJ2-2; a possible D gene is TRBD1 (6 bases). V lost 0 bases, J lost 5 bases, and 10 bases lay in between. Germline V gene sequence: CDR1 LGHNA, CDR2 YNFKEQ. This CDR3 is built from 15 residues. Here the CDR3 DNA reads TGTGCCAGCAGCCAAGATACAGGGTTGACCGGGGAGCTGTTTTTT. Its translation is CASSQDTGLTGELFF.

This chain connects TRBV6-1 to TRBJ2-1; D possibly corresponds to TRBD1 (5 bases). Germline lookup yields CDR1 MNHNS and CDR2 SASEGT. The CDR3 sequence is 13 residues long. V was cut by 6 bases and J by 3 bases, with 9 bases left in between. CDR3 in DNA: TGTGCCAGCAGAGAGACAGACTACAATGAGCAGTTCTTC. It codes for CASRETDYNEQFF.